This TCR beta chain appears in the sequencing data of a study of PD-L1 blockade in urothelial cancer. Study background: Males with bladder-origin urothelial cancer made up about 90% of the roughly 29 patients.

Repertoires were generated with immunoSEQ multiplex PCR, while TCRdb's copy carries only in-frame clones and drops some. This repertoire shows about 52,000 clones, roughly 80% found once; its top ten account for over 3.5%. This CDR3 is built from 13 residues. Trimming cost V 0 bases and J 8 bases, with 9 bases left between them. The germline V gene has CDR1 SGDLS and CDR2 YYNGEE. Material: PBMCs, obtained around atezolizumab (anti-PD-L1) treatment. The TCR originated in a man between 65 and 85 years old with urothelial cancer. V is TRBV9 and J is TRBJ1-3; D gene ambiguous. The CDR3 DNA sequence: TGTGCCAGCAGCGTAGAAGGGAGAGACACCATATATTTT. Its translation: CASSVEGRDTIYF.